A single sample gave rise to the 12 T cell receptor beta chains below, sequenced in a study of shared clonotypes between healthy human individuals. Sequencing used immunoSEQ multiplex PCR; TCRdb keeps in-frame clones, though not all of them. The sample holds some 680,000 clones, approximately 73% seen once. Sample: memory CD4+ T cells sorted from blood. Subset denoted: CD45RA-negative fraction. The source is a woman in her 30s in good health.

This clone was seen once. The V gene is TRBV28, the J gene TRBJ2-1; D is possibly TRBD2 (5 bases). The V end was cut by 6 bases, the J end by 6 bases, with 15 bases between. This CDR3 spans 14 amino acids. Germline loops: CDR1 MDHEN, CDR2 SYDVKM. The CDR3 sequence is CASSVGRAGNEQFF. The CDR3 DNA reads TGTGCCAGCAGCGTCGGACGGGCGGGCAATGAGCAGTTCTTC.

V and J are TRBV27 and TRBJ2-5; weak D call: TRBD2 (6 bases). The end of the DNA is better explained by TRBJ2-7, so the J call may be wrong. In germline, CDR1 is MNHEY, CDR2 SMNVEV (reference sequence). CDR3 length equals 17 residues. This chain's CDR3 is CASSLRQPRGYTYEQYF. DNA for the CDR3: TGTGCCAGCAGTCTCCGACAGCCCCGGGGGTACACCTACGAGCAGTACTTC.

V gene TRBV19 combines with J gene TRBJ1-5; possibly TRBD1 for D (6 bases). Per germline, CDR1 LNHDA and CDR2 SQIVND (reference sequence). The V and J ends lost 7 bases and 3 bases respectively, with 16 bases between them. The CDR3 contains 15 residues. The CDR3 sequence: CASNHRQGNNQPQHF. The CDR3 nucleotides are TGTGCCAGTAACCATCGCCAGGGGAACAATCAGCCCCAGCATTTT.

The chain recombines TRBV7-9 with TRBJ2-5; 8 nucleotides line up with TRBD1. The end of the DNA aligns better with TRBJ2-7, so the J call may be wrong. This CDR3 is 15 amino acids long. Germline V lookup: CDR1 SEHNR, CDR2 FQNEAQ (reference sequence). CDR3 nucleotide sequence: TGTGCCAGCAGCATCAGCGGTCAGGGGGCCGACGAGCAGTACTTC. Encoded protein: CASSISGQGADEQYF.

As DNA, the CDR3 is TGCGCCAGCAGCTTCGAACCAATAGACAGAAAAGGTGGAAACACCATATATTTT. It translates to CASSFEPIDRKGGNTIYF. This chain connects TRBV5-1 to TRBJ1-3; TRBD1 might be the D (5 bases). Germline V gives CDR1 SGHRS, CDR2 YFSETQ. V shed 2 bases and J shed 3 bases, with 21 bases lying between them. The CDR3 runs 18 residues. Full variable domain (outside the CDR3, taken from reference TRBV5-1 and TRBJ1-3): KAGVTQTPRYLIKTRGQQVTLSCSPISGHRSVSWYQQTPGQGLQFLFEYFSETQRNKGNFPGRFSGRQFSNSRSEMNVSTLELGDSALYLCASSFEPIDRKGGNTIYFGEGSWLTVV.

The V call is TRBV25-1, the J call TRBJ1-1, with no clear D. Germline values: CDR1 MGHDK, CDR2 SYGVNS. The CDR3 has 14 residues. Trimming took 5 bases from V and 4 from J, leaving 14 bases between them. The CDR3 DNA follows: TGTGCCAGCAGTCCGGGGAGGACTGGCACTGAAGCTTTCTTT. It is translated as CASSPGRTGTEAFF.

The chain joins TRBV19 to TRBJ2-2; 15 bases agree with TRBD2. This CDR3 has 17 amino acids. The ends lost 6 bases at V and 4 bases at J; junction bases unmatched: 6. Germline V lookup: CDR1 LNHDA, CDR2 SQIVND (reference sequence). DNA for the CDR3: TGTGCCAGTAGCACCCCGGGACTAGCGGGAGGCACCGGGGAGCTGTTTTTT. Translating it yields CASSTPGLAGGTGELFF. The variable domain in full, completed from reference TRBV19 and TRBJ2-2, reads DGGITQSPKYLFRKEGQNVTLSCEQNLNHDAMYWYRQDPGQGLRLIYYSQIVNDFQKGDIAEGYSVSREKKESFPLTVTSAQKNPTAFYLCASSTPGLAGGTGELFFGEGSRLTVL.

The chain employs TRBV2 and TRBJ2-1; D possibly uses TRBD1 or TRBD2 (5 bases each). V was cut by 6 bases and J by 6 bases, with 9 bases left in between. Germline loops: CDR1 SNHLY, CDR2 FYNNEI. The CDR3 covers 12 residues. The CDR3 DNA is TGTGCCAGCAGGTCGGGGCTCAATGAGCAGTTCTTC. It encodes CASRSGLNEQFF.

This chain uses TRBV19 with TRBJ2-1, with 8 nucleotides matching TRBD2. This CDR3 spans 14 amino acids. Per the germline V gene, CDR1 is LNHDA and CDR2 is SQIVND (reference sequence). V lost 7 bases to trimming and J lost 7 bases; unmatched junction nucleotides: 9. The DNA of the CDR3 is TGTGCCAGTATTAATAGCGGGAAGGGGAATGAGCAGTTCTTC. Encoded protein: CASINSGKGNEQFF.

The chain combines TRBV2 with TRBJ2-3; D call uncertain. This CDR3 region has 15 residues. V was clipped by 5 bases and J by 0 bases, with 12 bases between them. Germline CDR1 is SNHLY and CDR2 is FYNNEI. The CDR3 nucleotides read TGTGCCAGCAGTCTACGTCCCAGCAGCACAGATACGCAGTATTTT. Its translation is CASSLRPSSTDTQYF.

This rearrangement joins TRBV18 to TRBJ1-3; perhaps TRBD1 as D (5 bases). Trimming took 0 bases from V and 5 from J, leaving 11 bases between them. Germline values: CDR1 KGHSH, CDR2 LQKENI. The CDR3 has 15 amino acids. The CDR3 DNA reads as TGTGCCAGCTCACCACCCGAAGGGGTGCGAAACACCATATATTTT. Translation gives CASSPPEGVRNTIYF. Based on the CDR3 plus reference TRBV18 and TRBJ1-3, the full variable domain is NAGVMQNPRHLVRRRGQEARLRCSPMKGHSHVYWYRQLPEEGLKFMVYLQKENIIDESGMPKERFSAEFPKEGPSILRIQQVVRGDSAAYFCASSPPEGVRNTIYFGEGSWLTVV.

This chain links TRBV27 with TRBJ2-5; the match to TRBD1 covers 8 bases. The CDR3 is 17 residues long. Unmatched junction bases numbered 13, after V lost 5 bases and J lost 2 bases. Germline CDR1 and CDR2: MNHEY and SMNVEV (reference sequence). The CDR3 DNA reads TGTGCCAGCAGTCCAACCGGACAGGGAAAATATCAAGAGACCCAGTACTTC. Translated: CASSPTGQGKYQETQYF.